This section outlines one T cell receptor (beta chain) sequence together with its context. The data originate from a study of blood T cell repertoires in COVID-19. Per the study methods: Estimates of nucleated cell counts were drawn from the amplification of reference gene primers. Sequencing used immunoSEQ multiplex PCR; TCRdb keeps in-frame clones, though not all of them. The V and J calls and clone size are taken from that table; D and trimming were inferred from the DNA. The data hold around 64,000 clones, with more than 75% observed a single time. Sequenced material: peripheral blood. The clonotype comes from a man aged 45 to 65 with active COVID-19.

As DNA, the CDR3 is TGTGCCAGCAGCTTAACAGGGCCCGATTACGAGCAGTACTTC. Residues: CASSLTGPDYEQYF. The chain links TRBV5-4 to TRBJ2-7, with D possibly TRBD1 on 6 matching bases. The CDR3 loop spans 14 amino acids. V was cut by 2 bases and J by 4 bases, with 13 bases left in between. CDR1 SGHNT and CDR2 YYREEE come from the germline V gene (reference sequence).